Described below is a single T cell receptor beta chain sequence and its context. The antigen remains undetermined. This sample stems from a study of T-cell memory formation after mild COVID-19. Across the whole study: For the most part, TCR clusters were specific to one donor.

Trimming removed 0 bases at V and 9 bases at J, with 7 bases between. Germline V lookup: CDR1 SGHTS, CDR2 YDEGEE. The CDR3 spans 12 residues. The study's findings and limits: Day 37-peaking second-wave clones had unconfirmed SARS-CoV-2 specificity. Some responding clones appeared in pre-infection memory, suggesting cross-reactive memory joined.

UMIs and sample barcodes were carried by the TCR alpha and TCR beta cDNA libraries that 5'RACE produced using constant-segment primers. TCRdb used MiXCR to reprocess the 5' RACE reads, holding one entry per CDR3 protein. The sample yields roughly 190,000 distinct CDR3 sequences, more than 25% seen once. J is TRBJ2-1 and V is TRBV5-8, with D maybe TRBD1 (5 bases). The source of this sequence is an adult woman who had mild COVID-19 (a few samples of this study predate the infection). Cell type and time point are not known. The sample comprised PBMCs or a T cell subset sorted from them (not recorded which). CDR3 coding DNA: TGTGCCAGCAGCTTGGAGGGGCGTGAGCAGTTCTTC. It encodes CASSLEGREQFF. The variable domain in full, completed from reference TRBV5-8 and TRBJ2-1, reads EAGVTQSPTHLIKTRGQQATLRCSPISGHTSVYWYQQALGLGLQFLLWYDEGEERNRGNFPPRFSGRQFPNYSSELNVNALELEDSALYLCASSLEGREQFFGPGTRLTVL.